Each of the 16 T cell receptor beta chains below was sequenced from the same sample in a study of T cell changes during pregnancy in multiple sclerosis. The protocol was immunoSEQ multiplex PCR, while the TCRdb copy is restricted to in-frame clones and leaves out a portion. The data contain about 83,000 clones, about 95% of them seen just once; the ten biggest clones take up under 1.2%. The sample consisted of peripheral blood, taken in the second trimester of pregnancy. These receptors were obtained from a female donor with multiple sclerosis, enrolled in a pregnancy study.

The J gene is TRBJ2-1, the V gene TRBV6-1; TRBD2 agrees at 11 bases. The germline V gene encodes CDR1 MNHNS and CDR2 SASEGT. The CDR3 runs 16 residues. Trimming took 2 bases from V and 3 from J; bases not matched to a gene: 3. The DNA for the CDR3 is TGTGCCAGCAGTGAAAGGACTAGCGGGCTCTACAATGAGCAGTTCTTC. This encodes CASSERTSGLYNEQFF.

The rearrangement links TRBV15 to TRBJ1-5; 7 positions match TRBD1. The trim removed 0 bases at V and 5 bases at J, leaving 4 bases unmatched. The CDR3 sequence is 15 residues long. Germline CDR1 and CDR2: LNHNV and YYDKDF (reference sequence). CDR3 region: CATSRDRGSHQPQHF. The DNA for the CDR3 is TGTGCCACCAGCAGAGACAGGGGGTCACATCAGCCCCAGCATTTT.

The chain joins TRBV9 to TRBJ2-2; D might be TRBD1 (6 bases). CDR1 is SGDLS, CDR2 YYNGEE, per germline. The CDR3 covers 17 residues. V dropped 0 bases and J dropped 1 base, with 13 bases sitting between them. The CDR3 DNA reads TGTGCCAGCAGCGTAGGGGCCGGGACAAGGAACACCGGGGAGCTGTTTTTT. Amino acids: CASSVGAGTRNTGELFF.

The chain recombines TRBV15 with TRBJ1-1, with 7 bases identical to TRBD1. Germline CDR1 LNHNV, CDR2 YYDKDF (reference sequence). The V and J ends lost 5 bases and 5 bases, in that order; junction bases with no gene match: 11. This CDR3 is 15 amino acids long. CDR3 loop: CATSGLRDSGTEAFF. The CDR3 DNA sequence: TGTGCCACCAGCGGCCTGCGGGACAGCGGGACTGAAGCTTTCTTT.

The genes are TRBV30 and TRBJ2-4; unclear D gene. Between the trimmed V and J ends, which lost 2 bases and 6 bases, there was a span of 11 bases. CDR1 and CDR2 (germline): GTSNPN, SVGIG (reference sequence). CDR3 length equals 13 residues. As DNA, the CDR3 is TGTGCCTGGAGTATCCTGTCTAGAAACATTCAGTACTTC. Its protein product is CAWSILSRNIQYF. The entire variable domain, with the rest obtained from reference TRBV30 and TRBJ2-4, is as follows: SQTIHQWPATLVQPVGSPLSLECTVEGTSNPNLYWYRQAAGRGLQLLFYSVGIGQISSEVPQNLSASRPQDRQFILSSKKLLLSDSGFYLCAWSILSRNIQYFGAGTRLSVL.

This clone was counted a single time. The V gene is TRBV5-5, the J gene TRBJ2-3, with 10 bases fitting TRBD1. Unmatched junction bases numbered 6, after V lost 4 bases and J lost 7 bases. CDR3 size: 14 residues. CDR1 is SGHKS and CDR2 is YYEKEE in the germline V gene (reference sequence). The CDR3 loop reads CASSPGQGPYTQYF. In DNA, the CDR3 is TGTGCCAGCAGCCCGGGACAGGGGCCTTATACGCAGTATTTT.

The rearrangement uses TRBV25-1 and TRBJ2-1; TRBD1 agrees at 10 bases. J was trimmed by 8 bases and V by 3 bases; bases with no gene match: 7. Germline values: CDR1 MGHDK, CDR2 SYGVNS. The CDR3 has 15 residues. This CDR3 is CASSDVGTGADEQFF. In DNA, the CDR3 is TGTGCCAGCAGTGATGTCGGGACAGGGGCCGATGAGCAGTTCTTC.

V and J are TRBV4-2 and TRBJ1-2; D is ambiguous. Germline-derived CDR1 and CDR2 are LGHNA and YNFKEQ. Trimming left V 0 bases short and J 7 bases short, with 12 bases between. The CDR3 is 14 amino acids. The CDR3, as DNA: TGTGCCAGCAGCCAAGAGGCGGGGATCGGTGGCTACACCTTC. Protein sequence: CASSQEAGIGGYTF.

The chain carries TRBV5-1 and TRBJ2-7; 7 nucleotides match TRBD1. Germline values: CDR1 SGHRS, CDR2 YFSETQ. J gave up 3 bases and V 1 base, and 4 bases lay outside the gene matches. The CDR3 loop spans 14 amino acids. CDR3 coding DNA: TGCGCCAGCAGCTTGAACCCAGGGGGCTACGAGCAGTACTTC. It specifies CASSLNPGGYEQYF. The variable domain in full, with the rest retrieved from reference TRBV5-1 and TRBJ2-7, is KAGVTQTPRYLIKTRGQQVTLSCSPISGHRSVSWYQQTPGQGLQFLFEYFSETQRNKGNFPGRFSGRQFSNSRSEMNVSTLELGDSALYLCASSLNPGGYEQYFGPGTRLTVT.

This rearrangement joins TRBV28 to TRBJ2-7; D unclear. V lost 4 bases and J 6 bases, leaving 10 bases between the germline ends. This CDR3 contains 12 residues. Per the germline V gene, CDR1 is MDHEN and CDR2 is SYDVKM. The CDR3 DNA reads as TGTGCCAGCAGTTCTGGCCCTCCCGAGCAGTACTTC. This translates into CASSSGPPEQYF. Full variable domain (missing parts from reference TRBV28 and TRBJ2-7): DVKVTQSSRYLVKRTGEKVFLECVQDMDHENMFWYRQDPGLGLRLIYFSYDVKMKEKGDIPEGYSVSREKKERFSLILESASTNQTSMYLCASSSGPPEQYFGPGTRLTVT.

Written as DNA, the CDR3 is TGTGCCAGCAGCCTTGGGGGGTTGGGGAACACTGAAGCTTTCTTT. Translating it yields CASSLGGLGNTEAFF. V and J are TRBV7-6 and TRBJ1-1; a possible D gene is TRBD1 (5 bases). Per the germline V gene, CDR1 is SGHVS and CDR2 is FNYEAQ. Trimming shortened V by 5 bases and J by 1 base, and 14 bases separated the two germline ends. The CDR3 loop spans 15 amino acids.

The chain employs TRBV6-6 and TRBJ2-6; tentative D call: TRBD1 (6 bases). Trimming left V 6 bases short and J 4 bases short, with 16 bases between. The CDR3 consists of 16 residues. Germline values: CDR1 MNHNY, CDR2 SVGAGI (reference sequence). The CDR3 sequence is CASREDSTVGANVLTF. The CDR3, as DNA: TGTGCCAGCAGAGAGGACAGTACGGTGGGGGCCAACGTCCTGACTTTC.

The CDR3 bases are TGTGCCAGCAGCTTGGTAGGCAGGGCGAACTACAATGAGCAGTTCTTC. Protein sequence: CASSLVGRANYNEQFF. This chain uses TRBV5-6 with TRBJ2-1, with D perhaps TRBD1 (5 bases). The germline V gene has CDR1 SGHDT and CDR2 YYEEEE. This CDR3 region has 16 residues. V gave up 0 bases and J gave up 3 bases, with 13 bases separating them.

The rearrangement joins TRBV7-2 to TRBJ1-2, with D tentatively TRBD1 (5 bases). The germline V gene has CDR1 SGHTA and CDR2 FQGNSA. Trimming stripped 4 bases from V and 6 bases from J, with 15 bases between. The CDR3 is 14 amino acids. As DNA, the CDR3 is TGTGCCAGCAGCTCGGGGCCGGGGGTGGATGGCTACACCTTC. This translates into CASSSGPGVDGYTF. Full variable domain (remainder filled in from reference TRBV7-2 and TRBJ1-2): GAGVSQSPSNKVTEKGKDVELRCDPISGHTALYWYRQSLGQGLEFLIYFQGNSAPDKSGLPSDRFSAERTGGSVSTLTIQRTQQEDSAVYLCASSSGPGVDGYTFGSGTRLTVV.

The gene calls are TRBV30 and TRBJ2-1; TRBD1 agrees at 9 bases. The CDR3 contains 13 residues. V was clipped by 3 bases and J by 8 bases; unmatched bases: 5. Per germline, CDR1 GTSNPN and CDR2 SVGIG (reference sequence). CDR3 residues: CAWSRTGEHEQFF. The CDR3 region has the DNA TGTGCCTGGAGCCGGACAGGGGAACATGAGCAGTTCTTC.

The rearrangement uses TRBV6-1 and TRBJ2-1; perhaps TRBD1 as D (6 bases). V was trimmed by 2 bases and J by 10 bases, leaving 18 bases between them. The CDR3 loop spans 15 amino acids. Looked up from germline, CDR1 is MNHNS and CDR2 is SASEGT. The CDR3 bases are TGTGCCAGCAGTGAAATAGGCAGGGGTCGCGGCGAGCAGTTCTTC. Its translation: CASSEIGRGRGEQFF.